This T cell receptor beta chain came from a study of shared clonotypes between healthy human individuals. Study summary: The plates for each donor numbered three CD4 naive, three CD4 memory, two CD8 naive and one CD8 memory.

Terminally differentiated effector memory CD45RA+ cells were left out of the naive CD8 fraction, which was CD45RO-negative and positively selected for CCR7. This CDR3 is 12 amino acids long. CDR1 is MNHEY and CDR2 is SMNVEV in the germline V gene (reference sequence). Trimming cost V 4 bases and J 4 bases, with 8 bases left between them. Sequencing was performed with immunoSEQ multiplex PCR; in TCRdb, only in-frame clones are kept and a portion is missing. The sample holds nearly 2 million clones, about 95% seen once. Note on this clone: Other DNA sequences in the same sample also yield this CDR3.

V is TRBV27 and J is TRBJ2-7, with a tentative D call TRBD1 (6 bases). Input material: naive CD8+ T cells sorted from blood. This clonotype originated in a man younger than 30 in good health. CDR3 region: CASSSTGYEQYF. CDR3 coding DNA: TGTGCCAGCAGTTCTACAGGGTACGAGCAGTACTTC.